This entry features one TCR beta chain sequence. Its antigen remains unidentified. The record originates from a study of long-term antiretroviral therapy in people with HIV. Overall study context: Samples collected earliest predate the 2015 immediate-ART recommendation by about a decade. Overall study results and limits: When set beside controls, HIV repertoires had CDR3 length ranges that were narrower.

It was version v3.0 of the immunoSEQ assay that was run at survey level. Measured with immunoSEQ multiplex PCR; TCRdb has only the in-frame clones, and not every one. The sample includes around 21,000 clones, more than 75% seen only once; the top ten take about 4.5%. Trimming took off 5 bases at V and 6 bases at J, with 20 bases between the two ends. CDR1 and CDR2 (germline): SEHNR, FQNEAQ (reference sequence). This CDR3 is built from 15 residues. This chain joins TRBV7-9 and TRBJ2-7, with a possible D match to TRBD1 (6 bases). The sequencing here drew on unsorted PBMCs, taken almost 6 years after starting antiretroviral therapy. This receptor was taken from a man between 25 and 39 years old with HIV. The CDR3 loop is CASSPAMGAHAEQYF. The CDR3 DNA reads TGTGCCAGCAGCCCGGCAATGGGGGCGCACGCCGAGCAGTACTTC.